This T cell receptor beta chain came from a study of cytomegalovirus exposure and HLA in healthy donors. For the study at large: Earlier sequencing of some 190 million T cells yielded around 100 million unique TCR beta sequences.

Study-level findings and limits: Serostatus for CMV was the only available immune exposure information.

Points on this clone: No antigen is known for it.

The germline gives CDR1 SGHTA, CDR2 FQGTGA. The CDR3 covers 14 residues. The J segment lost 4 bases and the V segment lost 5 bases, leaving 3 bases of the junction unmatched. Use of 60 Vbeta and 13 Jbeta primers characterized the PCR. Assay used: immunoSEQ multiplex PCR; TCRdb lists only in-frame clones, some missing. The sample shows roughly 100,000 clones, around 80% of them seen only once. This sequence joins TRBV7-3 and TRBJ2-3, with TRBD2 matching over 10 bases. The sequenced sample consisted of PBMCs. The receptor's source is a woman aged 45 to 65 in good health and CMV-seropositive. The CDR3 loop is CASSLGLAADTQYF. As DNA, the CDR3 is TGTGCCAGCAGCCTCGGACTAGCGGCAGATACGCAGTATTTT.